Each of the 8 T cell receptor beta chains below was sequenced from the same sample in a study of T-cell memory formation after mild COVID-19. One entry per CDR3 protein, called by TCRdb with MiXCR from the 5' RACE reads. The data hold under 700,000 distinct CDR3 sequences, with about a fifth observed a single time. The specimen was PBMCs or a T cell subset sorted from them (not recorded which). These TCRs come from an adult woman who had mild COVID-19 (a few samples of this study predate the infection). Cell type and time point are not known.

This rearrangement joins TRBV7-9 to TRBJ2-3; tentative D call: TRBD1 (5 bases). Trimming pared 1 base from V and 2 bases from J, leaving 16 bases between. Germline CDR1 SEHNR, CDR2 FQNEAQ (reference sequence). This CDR3 comprises 17 residues. The CDR3: CASSLDRQGLDTDTQYF. For the CDR3, the DNA is TGTGCCAGCAGCTTAGACCGCCAGGGCCTCGACACAGATACGCAGTATTTT.

This clonotype was counted ten times or more. The genes are TRBV12-3 or TRBV12-4 and TRBJ2-1; 9 positions match TRBD2. Trimming removed 3 bases from V and 4 bases from J; junction bases left unmatched: 7. The CDR3 runs to 16 residues. This chain's CDR3 is CASSFFLSGGYNEQFF. Written as DNA, the CDR3 is TGTGCCAGCAGTTTTTTCCTTAGCGGGGGTTACAATGAGCAGTTCTTC.

The chain uses TRBV11-2 and TRBJ2-7, with TRBD2 as a possible D gene (6 bases). V was trimmed by 0 bases and J by 2 bases, leaving 11 bases between them. This CDR3 spans 15 amino acids. Germline assignment: CDR1 SGHAT and CDR2 FQNNGV. CDR3 in DNA: TGTGCCAGCAGCTTAGATCCGTCGGGGGCCTACGAGCAGTACTTC. The encoded protein is CASSLDPSGAYEQYF.

This chain links TRBV6-4 with TRBJ2-3, with D unclear. The CDR3 is 14 amino acids. Per the germline V gene, CDR1 is MRHNA and CDR2 is SNTAGT. V lost 0 bases and J 4 bases, leaving 8 bases between the germline ends. The CDR3 region has the DNA TGTGCCAGCAGTGACTCGAGGCAGCCAGATACGCAGTATTTT. Protein sequence: CASSDSRQPDTQYF.

V gene TRBV5-1 combines with J gene TRBJ2-7; 12 bases are a match to TRBD1. V was pared by 6 bases and J by 4 bases, with 5 bases of the junction left unmatched. The germline CDR1 and CDR2 sequences are SGHRS and YFSETQ. The CDR3 loop spans 14 amino acids. The DNA for the CDR3 is TGCGCCAGCACAACGGGACAGGGGGCTTACGAGCAGTACTTC. This translates into CASTTGQGAYEQYF. The whole variable domain, filled in from reference TRBV5-1 and TRBJ2-7, reads KAGVTQTPRYLIKTRGQQVTLSCSPISGHRSVSWYQQTPGQGLQFLFEYFSETQRNKGNFPGRFSGRQFSNSRSEMNVSTLELGDSALYLCASTTGQGAYEQYFGPGTRLTVT.

This clonotype was seen a few times. This sequence joins TRBV7-9 and TRBJ2-3, with 8 positions matching TRBD2. J was trimmed by 2 bases and V by 5 bases; bases with no gene match: 9. CDR1 and CDR2 (germline): SEHNR, FQNEAQ (reference sequence). The CDR3 has 16 amino acids. DNA for the CDR3: TGTGCCAGCAGCAGCTCCGGGACTAGAGCCACAGATACGCAGTATTTT. Its protein product is CASSSSGTRATDTQYF.

The J gene is TRBJ2-3, the V gene TRBV6-6, with D possibly matching TRBD1 (6 bases). The CDR3 is made up of 15 amino acids. Germline V gene data show CDR1 as MNHNY and CDR2 as SVGAGI (reference sequence). The V and J ends lost 4 bases and 1 base respectively, with 12 bases between them. CDR3 nucleotides: TGTGCCAGCAGTTTCACGGGACATGGCACAGATACGCAGTATTTT. It is translated as CASSFTGHGTDTQYF.

This clonotype was counted between two and nine times. The CDR3 sequence is CSARDRTGWIDEQYF. For the CDR3, the DNA is TGCAGTGCTAGAGATCGGACAGGGTGGATAGACGAGCAGTACTTC. The gene calls are TRBV20-1 and TRBJ2-7; TRBD1 matches 8 bases. V dropped 0 bases and J dropped 5; count of bases not matched to a gene: 9. The germline CDR1 and CDR2 sequences are DFQATT and SNEGSKA (reference sequence). The CDR3 is made up of 15 amino acids.